The T cell receptor beta chain described here comes from a study of identical twins. Study-level results: Insertions were reduced in abundant cord blood beta clonotypes but not in memory repertoires. Some out-of-frame alpha sequences were shared by twins, and these showed excess low generation probability.

Turning to this clonotype: The antigen is undetermined.

Each cDNA held unique molecular identifiers, and template switching gave it a universal primer site. TCRdb used MiXCR to reprocess the 5' RACE reads, holding one entry per CDR3 protein. This table holds around 530,000 distinct CDR3 sequences, 13% to 15% found once. This same sample was also taken into another study, of yellow fever vaccine responses in identical twins. That paper notes: Twins reportedly mounted vaccine T cell responses that seemed partly convergent, partly personalized.

Material: CD4+ T cells sorted from blood. The clonotype was recovered from a woman aged 18-30 years in good health.

In nucleotides, the CDR3 is TGCGCCAGCAGGGGTGTAGCGGGAGCGAATACGCAGTATTTT. Translated: CASRGVAGANTQYF. This chain uses TRBV5-1 with TRBJ2-3; 9 bases agree with TRBD2. Germline V lookup: CDR1 SGHRS, CDR2 YFSETQ. Trimming at V came to 5 bases and at J to 7 bases, leaving 8 bases not matched to a gene. CDR3 length: 14 amino acids.